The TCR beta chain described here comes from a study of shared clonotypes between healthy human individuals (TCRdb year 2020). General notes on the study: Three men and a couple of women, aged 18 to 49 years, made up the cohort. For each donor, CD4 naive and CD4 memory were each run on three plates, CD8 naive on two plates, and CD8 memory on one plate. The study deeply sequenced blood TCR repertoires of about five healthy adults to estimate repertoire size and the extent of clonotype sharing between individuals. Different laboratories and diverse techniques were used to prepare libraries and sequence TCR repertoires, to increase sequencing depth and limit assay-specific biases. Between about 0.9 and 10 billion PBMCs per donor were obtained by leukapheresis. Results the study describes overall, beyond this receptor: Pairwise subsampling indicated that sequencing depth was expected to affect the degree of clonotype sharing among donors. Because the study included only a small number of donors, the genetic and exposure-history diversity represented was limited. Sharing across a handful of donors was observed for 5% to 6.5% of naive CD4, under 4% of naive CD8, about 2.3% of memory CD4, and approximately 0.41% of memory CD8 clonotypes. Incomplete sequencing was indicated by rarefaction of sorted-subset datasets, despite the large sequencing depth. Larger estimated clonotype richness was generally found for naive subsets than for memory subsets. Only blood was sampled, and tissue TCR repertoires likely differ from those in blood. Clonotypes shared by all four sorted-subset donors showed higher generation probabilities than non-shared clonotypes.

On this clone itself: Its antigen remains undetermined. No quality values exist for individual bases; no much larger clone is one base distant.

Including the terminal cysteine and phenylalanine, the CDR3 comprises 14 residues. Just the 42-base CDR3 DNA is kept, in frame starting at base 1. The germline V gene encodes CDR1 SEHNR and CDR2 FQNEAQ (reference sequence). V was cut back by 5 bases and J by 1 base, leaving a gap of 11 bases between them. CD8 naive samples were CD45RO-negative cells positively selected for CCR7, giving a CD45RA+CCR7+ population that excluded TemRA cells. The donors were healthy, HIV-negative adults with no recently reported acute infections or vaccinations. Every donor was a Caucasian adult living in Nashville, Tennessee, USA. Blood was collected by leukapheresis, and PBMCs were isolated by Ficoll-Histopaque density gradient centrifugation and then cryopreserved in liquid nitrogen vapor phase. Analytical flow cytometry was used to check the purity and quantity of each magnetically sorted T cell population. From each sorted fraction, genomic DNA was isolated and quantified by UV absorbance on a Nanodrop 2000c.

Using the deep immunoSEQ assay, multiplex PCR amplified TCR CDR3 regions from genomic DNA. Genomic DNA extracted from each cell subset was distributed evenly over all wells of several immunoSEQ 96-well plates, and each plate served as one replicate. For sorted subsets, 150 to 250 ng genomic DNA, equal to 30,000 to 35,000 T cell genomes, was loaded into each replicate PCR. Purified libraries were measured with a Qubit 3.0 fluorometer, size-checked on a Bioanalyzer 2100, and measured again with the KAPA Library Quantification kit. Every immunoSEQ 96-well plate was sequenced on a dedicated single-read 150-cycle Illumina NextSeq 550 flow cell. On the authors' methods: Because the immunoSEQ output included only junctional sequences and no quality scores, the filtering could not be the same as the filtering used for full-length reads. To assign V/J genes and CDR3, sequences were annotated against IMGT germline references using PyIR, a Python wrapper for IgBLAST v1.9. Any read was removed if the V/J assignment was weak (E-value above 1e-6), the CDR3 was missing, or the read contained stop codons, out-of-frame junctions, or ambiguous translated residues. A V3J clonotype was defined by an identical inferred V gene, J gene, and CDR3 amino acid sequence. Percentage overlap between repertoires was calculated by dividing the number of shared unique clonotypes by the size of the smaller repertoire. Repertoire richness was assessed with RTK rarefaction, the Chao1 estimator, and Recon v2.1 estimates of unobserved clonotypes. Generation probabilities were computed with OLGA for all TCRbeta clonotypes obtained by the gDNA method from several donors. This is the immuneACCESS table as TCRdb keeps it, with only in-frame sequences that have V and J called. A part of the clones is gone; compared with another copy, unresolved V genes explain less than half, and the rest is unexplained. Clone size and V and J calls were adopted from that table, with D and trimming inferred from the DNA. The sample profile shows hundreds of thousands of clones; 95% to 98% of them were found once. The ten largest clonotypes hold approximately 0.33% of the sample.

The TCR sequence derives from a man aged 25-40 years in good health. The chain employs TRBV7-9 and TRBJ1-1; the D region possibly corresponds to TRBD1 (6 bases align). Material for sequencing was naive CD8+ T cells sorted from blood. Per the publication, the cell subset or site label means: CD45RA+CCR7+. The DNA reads TGTGCCAGCAGCGACCGGACAGCGAACACTGAAGCTTTCTTT. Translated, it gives CASSDRTANTEAFF. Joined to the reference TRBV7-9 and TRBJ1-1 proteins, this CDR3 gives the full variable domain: DTGVSQNPRHKITKRGQNVTFRCDPISEHNRLYWYRQTLGQGPEFLTYFQNEAQLEKSRLLSDRFSAERPKGSFSTLEIQRTEQGDSAMYLCASSDRTANTEAFFGQGTRLTVV.